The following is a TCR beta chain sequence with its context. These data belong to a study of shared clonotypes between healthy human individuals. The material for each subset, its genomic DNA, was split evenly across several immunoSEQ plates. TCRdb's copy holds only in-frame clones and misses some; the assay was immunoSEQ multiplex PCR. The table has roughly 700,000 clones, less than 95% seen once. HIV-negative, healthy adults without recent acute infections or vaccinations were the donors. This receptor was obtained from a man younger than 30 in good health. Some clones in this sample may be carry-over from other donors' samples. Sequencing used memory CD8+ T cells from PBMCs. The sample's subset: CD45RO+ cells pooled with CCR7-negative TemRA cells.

The CDR3 region is CASSLAWAYEQYF. CDR3 DNA sequence: TGTGCCAGCAGCTTAGCGTGGGCCTACGAGCAGTACTTC. This chain joins TRBV7-8 and TRBJ2-7; D remains unclear. Germline-derived CDR1 and CDR2 are SGHVS and FQNEAQ. The CDR3 is 13 residues long. V lost 0 bases and J lost 2, with 5 bases in between.